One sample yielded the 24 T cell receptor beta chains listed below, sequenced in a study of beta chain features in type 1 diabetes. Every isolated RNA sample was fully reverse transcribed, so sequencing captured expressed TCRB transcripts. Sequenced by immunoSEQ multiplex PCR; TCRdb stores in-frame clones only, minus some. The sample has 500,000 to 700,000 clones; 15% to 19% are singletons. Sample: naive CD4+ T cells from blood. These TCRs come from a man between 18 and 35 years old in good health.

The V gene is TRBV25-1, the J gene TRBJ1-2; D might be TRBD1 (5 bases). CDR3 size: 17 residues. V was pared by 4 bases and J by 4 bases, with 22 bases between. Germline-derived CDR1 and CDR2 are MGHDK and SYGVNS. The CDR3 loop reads CASSGTFRSAGTYGYTF. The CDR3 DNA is TGTGCCAGCAGTGGGACCTTTAGATCGGCAGGGACCTATGGCTACACCTTC.

CDR3 nucleotides: TGTGCCAGCAGCCCGGTGGGGGACTCTGGAAACACCATATATTTT. Amino acid sequence: CASSPVGDSGNTIYF. The chain couples TRBV5-6 to TRBJ1-3; the D gene is possibly TRBD1 (5 bases). Germline assignment: CDR1 SGHDT and CDR2 YYEEEE. This CDR3 contains 15 residues. Between the trimmed V and J ends, which lost 4 bases and 0 bases, there was a span of 11 bases. Variable domain in full (rest from reference TRBV5-6 and TRBJ1-3): DAGVTQSPTHLIKTRGQQVTLRCSPKSGHDTVSWYQQALGQGPQFIFQYYEEEERQRGNFPDRFSGHQFPNYSSELNVNALLLGDSALYLCASSPVGDSGNTIYFGEGSWLTVV.

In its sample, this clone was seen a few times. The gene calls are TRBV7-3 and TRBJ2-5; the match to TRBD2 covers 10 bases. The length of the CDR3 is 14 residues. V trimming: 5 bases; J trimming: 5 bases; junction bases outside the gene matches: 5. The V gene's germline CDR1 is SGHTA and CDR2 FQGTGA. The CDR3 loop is CASSIAGGTETQYF. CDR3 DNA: TGTGCCAGCAGCATAGCGGGGGGAACGGAGACCCAGTACTTC.

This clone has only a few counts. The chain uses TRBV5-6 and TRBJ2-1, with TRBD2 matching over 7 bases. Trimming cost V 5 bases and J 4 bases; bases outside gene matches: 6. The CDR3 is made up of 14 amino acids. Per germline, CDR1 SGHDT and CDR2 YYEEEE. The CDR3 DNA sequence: TGTGCCAGCAGGGTCGCGGGAGCTTACAATGAGCAGTTCTTC. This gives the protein CASRVAGAYNEQFF. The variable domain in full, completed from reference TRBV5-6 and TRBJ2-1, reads DAGVTQSPTHLIKTRGQQVTLRCSPKSGHDTVSWYQQALGQGPQFIFQYYEEEERQRGNFPDRFSGHQFPNYSSELNVNALLLGDSALYLCASRVAGAYNEQFFGPGTRLTVL.

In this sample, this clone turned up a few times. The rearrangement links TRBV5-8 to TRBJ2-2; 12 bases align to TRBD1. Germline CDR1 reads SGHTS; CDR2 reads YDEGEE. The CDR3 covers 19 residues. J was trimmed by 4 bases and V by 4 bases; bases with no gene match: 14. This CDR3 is CASSDPGQGALVSTGELFF. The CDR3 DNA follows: TGTGCCAGCAGCGATCCGGGACAGGGGGCATTAGTCAGCACCGGGGAGCTGTTTTTT. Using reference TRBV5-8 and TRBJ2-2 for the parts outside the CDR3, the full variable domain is EAGVTQSPTHLIKTRGQQATLRCSPISGHTSVYWYQQALGLGLQFLLWYDEGEERNRGNFPPRFSGRQFPNYSSELNVNALELEDSALYLCASSDPGQGALVSTGELFFGEGSRLTVL.

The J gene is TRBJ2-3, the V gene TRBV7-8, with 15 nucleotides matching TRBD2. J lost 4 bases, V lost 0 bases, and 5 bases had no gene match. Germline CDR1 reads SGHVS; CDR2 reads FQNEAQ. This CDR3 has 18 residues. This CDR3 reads CASSLAGGTSGRSDTQYF. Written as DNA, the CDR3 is TGTGCCAGCAGCTTAGCGGGGGGGACTAGCGGGAGGTCAGATACGCAGTATTTT. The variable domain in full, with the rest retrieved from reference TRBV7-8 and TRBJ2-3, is GAGVSQSPRYKVAKRGQDVALRCDPISGHVSLFWYQQALGQGPEFLTYFQNEAQLDKSGLPSDRFFAERPEGSVSTLKIQRTQQEDSAVYLCASSLAGGTSGRSDTQYFGPGTRLTVL.

CDR3: CASFEGGRYEQYF. The CDR3 nucleotides read TGTGCCAGCTTCGAAGGGGGCCGGTACGAGCAGTACTTC. This chain links TRBV6-6 with TRBJ2-7; 7 bases are shared with TRBD1. Germline V CDR1 and CDR2: MNHNY, SVGAGI (reference sequence). With V trimmed by 8 bases and J by 4 bases, 8 bases remained unmatched. The CDR3 loop spans 13 amino acids.

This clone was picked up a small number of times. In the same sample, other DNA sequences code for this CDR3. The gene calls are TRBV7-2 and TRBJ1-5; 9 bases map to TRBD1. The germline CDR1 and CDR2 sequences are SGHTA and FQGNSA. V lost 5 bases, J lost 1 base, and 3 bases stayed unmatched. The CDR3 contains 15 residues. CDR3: CASSLGQGSNQPQHF. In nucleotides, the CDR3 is TGTGCCAGCAGCCTGGGACAGGGCAGCAATCAGCCCCAGCATTTT. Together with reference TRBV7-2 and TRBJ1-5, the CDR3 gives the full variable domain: GAGVSQSPSNKVTEKGKDVELRCDPISGHTALYWYRQSLGQGLEFLIYFQGNSAPDKSGLPSDRFSAERTGGSVSTLTIQRTQQEDSAVYLCASSLGQGSNQPQHFGDGTRLSIL.

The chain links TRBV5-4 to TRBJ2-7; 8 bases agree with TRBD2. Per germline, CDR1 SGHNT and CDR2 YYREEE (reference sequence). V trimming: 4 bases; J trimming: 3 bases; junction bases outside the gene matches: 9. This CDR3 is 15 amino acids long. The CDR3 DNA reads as TGTGCCAGCAGCCCCACGGGGGGGGACAACTACGAGCAGTACTTC. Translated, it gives CASSPTGGDNYEQYF.

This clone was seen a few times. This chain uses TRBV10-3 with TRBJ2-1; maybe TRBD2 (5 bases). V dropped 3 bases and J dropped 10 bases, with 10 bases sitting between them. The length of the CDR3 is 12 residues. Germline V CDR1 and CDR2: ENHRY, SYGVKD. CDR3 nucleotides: TGTGCCATCAGTGATGGGAGCCGGGAGCAGTTCTTC. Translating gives CAISDGSREQFF.

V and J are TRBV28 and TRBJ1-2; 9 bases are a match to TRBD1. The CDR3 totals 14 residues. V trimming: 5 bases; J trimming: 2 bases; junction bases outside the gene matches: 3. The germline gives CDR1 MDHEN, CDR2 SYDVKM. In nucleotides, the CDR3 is TGTGCCAGCAGTCGGGACAGGGAGAACTATGGCTACACCTTC. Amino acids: CASSRDRENYGYTF.

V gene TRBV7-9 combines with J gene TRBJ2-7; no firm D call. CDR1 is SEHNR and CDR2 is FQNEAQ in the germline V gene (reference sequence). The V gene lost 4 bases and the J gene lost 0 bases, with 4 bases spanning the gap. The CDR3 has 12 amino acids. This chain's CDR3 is CASSYSSYEQYF. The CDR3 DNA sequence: TGTGCCAGCAGCTACAGCTCCTACGAGCAGTACTTC.

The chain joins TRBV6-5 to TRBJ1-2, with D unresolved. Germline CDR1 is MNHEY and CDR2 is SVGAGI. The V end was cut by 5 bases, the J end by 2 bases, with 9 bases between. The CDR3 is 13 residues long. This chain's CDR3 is CASSARENYGYTF. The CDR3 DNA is TGTGCCAGCAGTGCTCGGGAGAACTATGGCTACACCTTC.

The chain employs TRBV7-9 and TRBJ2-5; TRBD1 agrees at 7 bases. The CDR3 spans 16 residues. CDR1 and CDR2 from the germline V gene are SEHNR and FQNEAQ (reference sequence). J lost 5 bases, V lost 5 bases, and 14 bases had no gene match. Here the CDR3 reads CASSLPMTGFRETQYF. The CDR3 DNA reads TGTGCCAGCAGCCTACCTATGACAGGGTTTCGTGAGACCCAGTACTTC.

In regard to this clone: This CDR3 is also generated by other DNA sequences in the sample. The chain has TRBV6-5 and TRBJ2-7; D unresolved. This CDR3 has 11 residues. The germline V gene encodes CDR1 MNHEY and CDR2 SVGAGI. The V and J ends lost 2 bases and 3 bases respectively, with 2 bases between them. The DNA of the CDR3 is TGTGCCAGCAGTTACGACTACGAGCAGTACTTC. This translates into CASSYDYEQYF.

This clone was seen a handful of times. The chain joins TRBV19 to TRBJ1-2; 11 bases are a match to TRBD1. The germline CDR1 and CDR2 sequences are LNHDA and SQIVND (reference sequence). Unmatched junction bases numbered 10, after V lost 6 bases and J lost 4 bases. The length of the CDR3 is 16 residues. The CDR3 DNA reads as TGTGCCAGTAGGACCCGGACAGGGGGCAGCGGCTATGGCTACACCTTC. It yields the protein CASRTRTGGSGYGYTF.

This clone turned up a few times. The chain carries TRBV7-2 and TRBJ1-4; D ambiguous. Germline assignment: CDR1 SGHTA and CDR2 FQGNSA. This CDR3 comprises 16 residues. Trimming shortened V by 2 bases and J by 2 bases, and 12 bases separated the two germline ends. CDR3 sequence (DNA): TGTGCCAGCAGCTTATCGAGGGAGCAGACTAATGAAAAACTGTTTTTT. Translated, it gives CASSLSREQTNEKLFF.

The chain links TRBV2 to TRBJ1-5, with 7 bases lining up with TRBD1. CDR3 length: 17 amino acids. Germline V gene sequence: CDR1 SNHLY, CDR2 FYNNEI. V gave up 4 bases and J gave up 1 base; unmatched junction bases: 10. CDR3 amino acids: CASSAQTGSSSNQPQHF. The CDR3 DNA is TGTGCCAGCAGTGCCCAGACAGGGTCGAGCAGCAATCAGCCCCAGCATTTT.

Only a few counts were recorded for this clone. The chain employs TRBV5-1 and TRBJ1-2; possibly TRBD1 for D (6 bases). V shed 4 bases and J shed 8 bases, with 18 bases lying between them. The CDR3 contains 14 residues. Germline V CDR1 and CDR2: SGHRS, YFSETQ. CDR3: CASSNRTAPRGYTF. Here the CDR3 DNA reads TGCGCCAGCAGCAACCGGACAGCTCCTAGGGGCTACACCTTC.

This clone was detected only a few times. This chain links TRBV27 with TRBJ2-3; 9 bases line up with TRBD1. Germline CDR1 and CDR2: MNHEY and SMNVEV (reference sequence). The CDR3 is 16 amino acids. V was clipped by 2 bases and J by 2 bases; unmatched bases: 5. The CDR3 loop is CASSLEGQGPTDTQYF. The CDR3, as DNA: TGTGCCAGCAGTTTAGAGGGACAGGGACCCACAGATACGCAGTATTTT.

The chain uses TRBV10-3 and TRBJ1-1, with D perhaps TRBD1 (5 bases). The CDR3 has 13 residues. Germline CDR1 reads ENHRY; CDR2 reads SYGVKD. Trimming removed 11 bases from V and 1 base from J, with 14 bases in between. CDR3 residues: CAVARVSNTEAFF. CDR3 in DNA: TGTGCCGTTGCCAGGGTTTCGAACACTGAAGCTTTCTTT.

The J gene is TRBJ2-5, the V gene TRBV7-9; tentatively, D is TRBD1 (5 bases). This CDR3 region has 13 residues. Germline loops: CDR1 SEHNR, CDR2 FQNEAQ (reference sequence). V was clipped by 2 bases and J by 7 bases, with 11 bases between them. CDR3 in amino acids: CASSLPRTGTQYF. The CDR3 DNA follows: TGTGCCAGCAGCTTACCCCGTACAGGGACCCAGTACTTC.

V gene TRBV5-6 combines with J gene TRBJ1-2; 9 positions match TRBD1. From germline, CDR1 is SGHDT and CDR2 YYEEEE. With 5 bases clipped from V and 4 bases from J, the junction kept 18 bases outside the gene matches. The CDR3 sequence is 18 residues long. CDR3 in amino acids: CASSQTNMPGTGIYGYTF. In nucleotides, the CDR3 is TGTGCCAGCAGTCAAACGAACATGCCCGGGACAGGGATCTATGGCTACACCTTC. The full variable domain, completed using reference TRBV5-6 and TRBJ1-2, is DAGVTQSPTHLIKTRGQQVTLRCSPKSGHDTVSWYQQALGQGPQFIFQYYEEEERQRGNFPDRFSGHQFPNYSSELNVNALLLGDSALYLCASSQTNMPGTGIYGYTFGSGTRLTVV.

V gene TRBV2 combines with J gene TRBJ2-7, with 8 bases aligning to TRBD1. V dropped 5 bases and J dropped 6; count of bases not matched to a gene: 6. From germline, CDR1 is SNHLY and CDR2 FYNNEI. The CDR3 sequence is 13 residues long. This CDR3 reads CASSRTGNSEQYF. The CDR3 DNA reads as TGTGCCAGCAGTAGGACAGGGAACAGCGAGCAGTACTTC.